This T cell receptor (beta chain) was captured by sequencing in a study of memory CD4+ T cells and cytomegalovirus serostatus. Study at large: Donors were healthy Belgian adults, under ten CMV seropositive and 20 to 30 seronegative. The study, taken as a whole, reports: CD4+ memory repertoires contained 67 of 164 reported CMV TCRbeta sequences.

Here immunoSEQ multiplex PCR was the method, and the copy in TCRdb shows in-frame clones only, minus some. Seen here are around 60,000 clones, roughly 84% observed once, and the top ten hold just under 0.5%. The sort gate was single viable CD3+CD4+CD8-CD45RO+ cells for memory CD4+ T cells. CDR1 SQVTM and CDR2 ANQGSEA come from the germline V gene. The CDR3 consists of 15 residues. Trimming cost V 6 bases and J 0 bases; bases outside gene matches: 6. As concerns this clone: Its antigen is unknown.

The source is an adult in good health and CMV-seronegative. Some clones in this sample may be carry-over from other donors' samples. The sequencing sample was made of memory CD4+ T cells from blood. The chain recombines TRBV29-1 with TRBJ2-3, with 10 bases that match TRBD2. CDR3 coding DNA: TGCAGCGTGGCGACTAGCGGGTCTAGCACAGATACGCAGTATTTT. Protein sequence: CSVATSGSSTDTQYF.